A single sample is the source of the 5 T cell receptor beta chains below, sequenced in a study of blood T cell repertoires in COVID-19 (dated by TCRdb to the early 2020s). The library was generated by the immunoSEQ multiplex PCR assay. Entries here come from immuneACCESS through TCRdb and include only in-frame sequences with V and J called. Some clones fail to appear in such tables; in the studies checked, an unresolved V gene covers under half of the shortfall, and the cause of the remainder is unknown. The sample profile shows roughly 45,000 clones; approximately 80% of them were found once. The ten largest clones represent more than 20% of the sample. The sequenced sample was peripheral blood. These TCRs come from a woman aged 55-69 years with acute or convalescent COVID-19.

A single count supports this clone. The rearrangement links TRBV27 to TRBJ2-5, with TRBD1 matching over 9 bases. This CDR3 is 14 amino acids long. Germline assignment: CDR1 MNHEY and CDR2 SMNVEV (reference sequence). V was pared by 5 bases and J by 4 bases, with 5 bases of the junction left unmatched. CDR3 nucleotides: TGTGCCAGCAGTAGAACGACAGGGGGAGAGACCCAGTACTTC. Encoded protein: CASSRTTGGETQYF.

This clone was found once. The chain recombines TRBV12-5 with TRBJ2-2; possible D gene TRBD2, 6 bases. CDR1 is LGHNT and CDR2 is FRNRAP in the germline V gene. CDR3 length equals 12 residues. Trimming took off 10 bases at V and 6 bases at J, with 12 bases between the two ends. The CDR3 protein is CATRPGAGELFF. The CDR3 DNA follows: TGTGCTACCCGCCCGGGGGCCGGGGAGCTGTTTTTT.

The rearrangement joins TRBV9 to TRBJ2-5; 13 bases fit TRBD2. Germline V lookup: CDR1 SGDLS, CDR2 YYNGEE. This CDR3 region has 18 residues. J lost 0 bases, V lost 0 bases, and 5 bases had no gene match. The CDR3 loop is CASSVAPGTSGDQETQYF. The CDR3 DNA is TGTGCCAGCAGCGTAGCTCCGGGGACTAGCGGGGACCAAGAGACCCAGTACTTC.

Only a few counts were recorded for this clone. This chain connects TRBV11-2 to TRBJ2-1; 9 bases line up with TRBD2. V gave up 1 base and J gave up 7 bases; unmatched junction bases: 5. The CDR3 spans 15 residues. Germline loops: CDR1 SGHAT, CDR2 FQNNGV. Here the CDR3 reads CASSLGRGGLNEQFF. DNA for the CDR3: TGTGCCAGCAGCTTAGGGCGGGGGGGCCTAAATGAGCAGTTCTTC.

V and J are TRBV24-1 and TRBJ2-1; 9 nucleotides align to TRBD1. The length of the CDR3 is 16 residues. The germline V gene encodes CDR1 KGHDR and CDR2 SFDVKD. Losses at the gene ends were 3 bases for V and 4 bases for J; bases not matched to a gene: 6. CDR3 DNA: TGTGCCACCAGTGATACCGGGACAGGGAGTTACAATGAGCAGTTCTTC. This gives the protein CATSDTGTGSYNEQFF.